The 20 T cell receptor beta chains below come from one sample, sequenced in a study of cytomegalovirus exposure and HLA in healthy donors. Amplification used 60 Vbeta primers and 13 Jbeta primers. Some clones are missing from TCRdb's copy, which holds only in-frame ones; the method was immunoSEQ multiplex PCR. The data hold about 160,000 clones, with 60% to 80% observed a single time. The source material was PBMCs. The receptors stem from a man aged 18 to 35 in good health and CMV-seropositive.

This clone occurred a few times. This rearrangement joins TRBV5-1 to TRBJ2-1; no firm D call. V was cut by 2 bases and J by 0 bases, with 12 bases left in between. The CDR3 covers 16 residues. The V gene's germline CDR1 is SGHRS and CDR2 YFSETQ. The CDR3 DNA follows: TGCGCCAGCAGCTTTTTCCCCAGTGGCTCCTACAATGAGCAGTTCTTC. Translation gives CASSFFPSGSYNEQFF.

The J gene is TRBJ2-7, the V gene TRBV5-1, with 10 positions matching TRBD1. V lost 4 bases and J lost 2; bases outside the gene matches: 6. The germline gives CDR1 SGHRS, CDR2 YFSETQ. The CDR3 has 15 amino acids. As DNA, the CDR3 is TGCGCCAGCAGCGGTGGCGGACAGGGGGCCTACGAGCAGTACTTC. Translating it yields CASSGGGQGAYEQYF.

As DNA, the CDR3 is TGCGCCAGCAGACGAGAGACTCGTAATGAAAAACTGTTTTTT. This gives the protein CASRRETRNEKLFF. The V gene is TRBV4-1, the J gene TRBJ1-4, with unresolved D. Germline V lookup: CDR1 MGHRA, CDR2 YSYEKL. Trimming left V 6 bases short and J 4 bases short, with 12 bases between. The CDR3 length is 14 residues.

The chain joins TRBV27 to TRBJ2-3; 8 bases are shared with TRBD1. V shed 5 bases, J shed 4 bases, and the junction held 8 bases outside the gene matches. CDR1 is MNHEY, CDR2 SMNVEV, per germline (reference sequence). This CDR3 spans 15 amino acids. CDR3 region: CASSLGQGVSDTQYF. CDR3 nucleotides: TGTGCCAGCAGTCTTGGACAGGGTGTCTCAGATACGCAGTATTTT.

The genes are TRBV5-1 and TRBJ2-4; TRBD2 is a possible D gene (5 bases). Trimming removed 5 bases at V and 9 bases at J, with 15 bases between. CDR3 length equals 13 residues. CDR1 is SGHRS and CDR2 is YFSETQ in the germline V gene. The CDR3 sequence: CASSLPEGLIQYF. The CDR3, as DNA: TGCGCCAGCAGTCTTCCCGAGGGCCTCATTCAGTACTTC.

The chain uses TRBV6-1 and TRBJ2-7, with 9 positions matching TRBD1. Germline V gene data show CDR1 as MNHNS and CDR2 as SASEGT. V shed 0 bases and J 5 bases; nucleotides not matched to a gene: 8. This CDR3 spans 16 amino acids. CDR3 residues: CASSEAGRDREDEQYF. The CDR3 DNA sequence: TGTGCCAGCAGTGAAGCAGGCCGGGACAGGGAAGACGAGCAGTACTTC.

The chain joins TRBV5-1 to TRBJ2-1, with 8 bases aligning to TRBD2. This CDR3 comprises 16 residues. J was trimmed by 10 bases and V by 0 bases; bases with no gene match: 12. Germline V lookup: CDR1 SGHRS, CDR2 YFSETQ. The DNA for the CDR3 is TGCGCCAGCAGCTTGGCCGGGGGACTAGTGTCTGAGGAGCAGTTCTTC. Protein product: CASSLAGGLVSEEQFF. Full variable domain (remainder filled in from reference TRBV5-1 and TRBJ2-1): KAGVTQTPRYLIKTRGQQVTLSCSPISGHRSVSWYQQTPGQGLQFLFEYFSETQRNKGNFPGRFSGRQFSNSRSEMNVSTLELGDSALYLCASSLAGGLVSEEQFFGPGTRLTVL.

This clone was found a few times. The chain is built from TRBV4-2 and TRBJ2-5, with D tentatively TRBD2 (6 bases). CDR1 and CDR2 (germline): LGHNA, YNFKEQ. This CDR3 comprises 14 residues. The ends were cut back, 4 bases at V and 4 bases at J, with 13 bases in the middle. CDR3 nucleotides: TGTGCCAGCAGCCGGGGGGAAGGAGGAGAGACCCAGTACTTC. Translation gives CASSRGEGGETQYF.

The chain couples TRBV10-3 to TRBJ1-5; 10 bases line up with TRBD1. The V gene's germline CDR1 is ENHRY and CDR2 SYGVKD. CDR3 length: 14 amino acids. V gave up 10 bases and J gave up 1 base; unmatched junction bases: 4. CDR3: CATRDRGSNQPQHF. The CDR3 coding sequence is TGTGCCACTCGGGACAGGGGAAGCAATCAGCCCCAGCATTTT.

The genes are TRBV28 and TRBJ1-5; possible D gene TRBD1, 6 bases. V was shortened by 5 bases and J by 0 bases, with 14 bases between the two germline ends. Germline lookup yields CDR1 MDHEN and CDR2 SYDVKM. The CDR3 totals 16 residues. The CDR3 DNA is TGTGCCAGCAGTCCCGGGACATTTTATAGCAATCAGCCCCAGCATTTT. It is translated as CASSPGTFYSNQPQHF.

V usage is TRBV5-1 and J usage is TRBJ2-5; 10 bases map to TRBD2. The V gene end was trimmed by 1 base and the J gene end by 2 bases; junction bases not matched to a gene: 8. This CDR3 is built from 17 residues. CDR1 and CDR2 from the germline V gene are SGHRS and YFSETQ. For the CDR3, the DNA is TGCGCCAGCAGCTTGAATCCTAGCGGGGGTGAACAAGAGACCCAGTACTTC. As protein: CASSLNPSGGEQETQYF.

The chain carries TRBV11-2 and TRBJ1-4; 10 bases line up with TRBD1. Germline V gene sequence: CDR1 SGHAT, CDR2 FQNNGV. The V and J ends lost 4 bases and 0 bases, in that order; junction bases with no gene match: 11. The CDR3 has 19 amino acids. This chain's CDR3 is CASSSTRQGAISTNEKLFF. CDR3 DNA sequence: TGTGCCAGCAGCTCGACGAGACAGGGGGCCATTTCAACTAATGAAAAACTGTTTTTT.

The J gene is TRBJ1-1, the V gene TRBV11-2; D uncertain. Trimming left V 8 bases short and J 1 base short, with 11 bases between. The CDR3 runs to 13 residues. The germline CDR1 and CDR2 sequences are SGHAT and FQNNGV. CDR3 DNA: TGTGCCAGCTTAAGACAAAGGAACACTGAAGCTTTCTTT. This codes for CASLRQRNTEAFF.

CDR3 sequence: CASSPDRVPYEQYF. The CDR3 nucleotides are TGTGCCAGCAGTCCTGACAGGGTCCCCTACGAGCAGTACTTC. The V gene is TRBV6-5, the J gene TRBJ2-7; 7 bases fit TRBD1. Trimming removed 5 bases from V and 2 bases from J; junction bases left unmatched: 6. Germline V gives CDR1 MNHEY, CDR2 SVGAGI. The CDR3 spans 14 residues.

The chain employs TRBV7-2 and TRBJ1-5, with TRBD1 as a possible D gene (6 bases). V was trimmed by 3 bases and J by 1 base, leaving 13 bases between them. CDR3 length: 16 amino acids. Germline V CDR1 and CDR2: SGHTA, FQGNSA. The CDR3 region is CASSFGGLMSNQPQHF. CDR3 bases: TGTGCCAGCAGCTTTGGGGGCCTTATGAGCAATCAGCCCCAGCATTTT.

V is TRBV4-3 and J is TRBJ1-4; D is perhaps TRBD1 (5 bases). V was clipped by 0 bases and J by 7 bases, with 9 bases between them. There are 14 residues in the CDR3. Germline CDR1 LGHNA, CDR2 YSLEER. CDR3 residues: CASSQDGGFEKLFF. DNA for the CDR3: TGCGCCAGCAGCCAAGATGGGGGGTTTGAAAAACTGTTTTTT.

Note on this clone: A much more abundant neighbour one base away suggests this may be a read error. The CDR3 loop reads CASSLAGTEAFF. In DNA, the CDR3 is TGTGCCAGCAGCTTGGCAGGGACTGAAGCTTTCTTT. This chain connects TRBV13 to TRBJ1-1; a weak D match, TRBD1 (5 bases). V lost 3 bases and J 5 bases, leaving 7 bases between the germline ends. In germline, CDR1 is PRHDT, CDR2 FYEKMQ (reference sequence). The CDR3 loop spans 12 amino acids.

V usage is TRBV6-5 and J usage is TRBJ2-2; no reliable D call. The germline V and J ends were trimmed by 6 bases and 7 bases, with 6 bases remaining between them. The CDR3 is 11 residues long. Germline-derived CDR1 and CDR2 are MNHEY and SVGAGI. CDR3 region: CASSHSGELFF. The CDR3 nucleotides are TGTGCCAGCAGCCACAGCGGGGAGCTGTTTTTT.

The CDR3 is CAIRPGVGNTEAFF. The CDR3 nucleotides are TGTGCCATTCGGCCGGGGGTGGGGAACACTGAAGCTTTCTTT. The gene calls are TRBV19 and TRBJ1-1; D is perhaps TRBD1 (5 bases). CDR3 length: 14 amino acids. Germline V gives CDR1 LNHDA, CDR2 SQIVND (reference sequence). V lost 10 bases to trimming and J lost 1 base, with 16 bases between them.

The chain's CDR3 is CASSDRGNQPQHF. For the CDR3, the DNA is TGTGCCAGCTCTGACAGGGGAAATCAGCCCCAGCATTTT. The chain combines TRBV6-1 with TRBJ1-5; 8 bases fit TRBD1. The CDR3 sequence is 13 residues long. Trimming removed 8 bases from V and 4 bases from J; junction bases left unmatched: 4. The germline gives CDR1 MNHNS, CDR2 SASEGT.